The 16 T cell receptor beta chains in this list originate from one sample, sequenced in a study of blood T cell repertoires in COVID-19. This table comes from immunoSEQ multiplex PCR, and its TCRdb copy is limited to in-frame clones, with some not included. The sample contains tens of thousands of clones, approximately 87% of which appear only once. The source material was peripheral blood. These receptors were collected from a man aged 55 to 70 with active or convalescent COVID-19.

Relative to its sample, this clone is medium-sized. The rearrangement links TRBV5-1 to TRBJ2-7; 7 nucleotides match TRBD2. The CDR3 is made up of 13 amino acids. Trimming cost V 7 bases and J 6 bases; bases outside gene matches: 10. The V gene's germline CDR1 is SGHRS and CDR2 YFSETQ. CDR3 nucleotide sequence: TGCGCCAGCGGGATTGCGGGAGTACCCGAGCAGTACTTC. Translated, it gives CASGIAGVPEQYF.

CDR3 nucleotide sequence: TGTGCCAGCAGTTATGTCCCTCGGTACGAGCAGTACTTC. Protein product: CASSYVPRYEQYF. The V gene is TRBV6-2 or TRBV6-3, the J gene TRBJ2-7; D is uncertain. The germline V gene encodes CDR1 MNHEY and CDR2 SVGEGT. This CDR3 comprises 13 residues. Trimming pared 3 bases from V and 4 bases from J, leaving 10 bases between.

The chain employs TRBV9 and TRBJ2-3; D remains unclear. Per the germline V gene, CDR1 is SGDLS and CDR2 is YYNGEE. CDR3 length equals 15 residues. V shed 4 bases and J shed 2 bases, with 14 bases lying between them. Here the CDR3 reads CASSPQPSLTDTQYF. In DNA form, the CDR3 reads TGTGCCAGCAGCCCCCAACCAAGCCTCACAGATACGCAGTATTTT. Combining the CDR3 with reference TRBV9 and TRBJ2-3 gives the whole variable domain DSGVTQTPKHLITATGQRVTLRCSPRSGDLSVYWYQQSLDQGLQFLIQYYNGEERAKGNILERFSAQQFPDLHSELNLSSLELGDSALYFCASSPQPSLTDTQYFGPGTRLTVL.

The V call is TRBV7-8, the J call TRBJ2-2; 13 nucleotides align to TRBD2. Looked up from germline, CDR1 is SGHVS and CDR2 is FQNEAQ. Trimming cost V 5 bases and J 5 bases; bases outside gene matches: 5. The CDR3 has 16 amino acids. This chain's CDR3 is CASSPPGLAGTGELFF. The CDR3 DNA reads as TGTGCCAGCAGCCCCCCGGGACTAGCGGGAACCGGGGAGCTGTTTTTT.

Only one count was recorded for this clone. This chain connects TRBV6-1 to TRBJ1-6; D may be TRBD1 (5 bases). The V and J ends lost 2 bases and 7 bases respectively, with 9 bases between them. CDR1 MNHNS and CDR2 SASEGT come from the germline V gene. The CDR3 contains 14 residues. Here the CDR3 reads CASSETNRNSPLHF. In nucleotides, the CDR3 is TGTGCCAGCAGTGAAACCAACAGGAATTCACCCCTCCACTTT.

This CDR3 reads CASRVSGREETQYF. CDR3 DNA: TGTGCCAGCAGGGTTAGCGGGAGGGAAGAGACCCAGTACTTC. V usage is TRBV5-6 and J usage is TRBJ2-5; the match to TRBD2 covers 11 bases. Germline trimming cut 5 bases from V and 3 bases from J; bases unmatched to any gene: 3. Per the germline V gene, CDR1 is SGHDT and CDR2 is YYEEEE. This CDR3 region has 14 residues.

This chain links TRBV28 with TRBJ1-5, with 7 bases identical to TRBD1. The germline gives CDR1 MDHEN, CDR2 SYDVKM. After removal of 6 bases from V and 7 bases from J, the junction contained 12 bases not matched to a gene. The CDR3 covers 15 residues. DNA for the CDR3: TGTGCCAGCAGATGGACAGGTTCTATCAGGCAGCCCCAGCATTTT. Translation: CASRWTGSIRQPQHF. Full variable domain (missing parts from reference TRBV28 and TRBJ1-5): DVKVTQSSRYLVKRTGEKVFLECVQDMDHENMFWYRQDPGLGLRLIYFSYDVKMKEKGDIPEGYSVSREKKERFSLILESASTNQTSMYLCASRWTGSIRQPQHFGDGTRLSIL.

For the CDR3, the DNA is TGCAGCGTTGGGGGGACAGGTCAGCGACGGTCCTACGAGCAGTACTTC. Its protein product is CSVGGTGQRRSYEQYF. The chain combines TRBV29-1 with TRBJ2-7; 8 nucleotides align to TRBD1. The CDR3 covers 16 residues. CDR1 is SQVTM and CDR2 is ANQGSEA in the germline V gene. Trimming at V came to 4 bases and at J to 1 base, leaving 12 bases not matched to a gene.

The chain combines TRBV11-3 with TRBJ1-1, with TRBD1 matching 8 bases. Germline V gene data show CDR1 as SGHNT and CDR2 as YENEEA. Germline trimming cut 5 bases from V and 4 bases from J; bases unmatched to any gene: 9. CDR3 size: 15 residues. The CDR3 nucleotides read TGTGCCAGCAGCGCCGGACAGGGCGGCGTCACTGAAGCTTTCTTT. Amino acid sequence: CASSAGQGGVTEAFF.

The chain has TRBV19 and TRBJ2-7; D is perhaps TRBD1 (7 bases). Germline CDR1 and CDR2: LNHDA and SQIVND (reference sequence). Trimming removed 5 bases at V and 4 bases at J, with 15 bases between. The length of the CDR3 is 14 residues. CDR3 sequence: CASSSRRGVYEQYF. Here the CDR3 DNA reads TGTGCCAGTAGTTCCCGCAGGGGGGTATACGAGCAGTACTTC.

This clone occurred once. The gene calls are TRBV6-5 and TRBJ2-1; 8 bases match TRBD2. Germline loops: CDR1 MNHEY, CDR2 SVGAGI. V lost 6 bases and J lost 2; bases outside the gene matches: 6. The CDR3 length is 15 residues. The CDR3 is CASRGPGLAYNEQFF. The CDR3 DNA reads TGTGCCAGCAGGGGGCCGGGACTAGCCTACAATGAGCAGTTCTTC.

CDR3 protein: CASTAGGSFGYGYTF. The CDR3, as DNA: TGTGCCAGCACCGCAGGGGGGAGCTTTGGTTATGGCTACACCTTC. The chain is built from TRBV7-2 and TRBJ1-2; 7 nucleotides match TRBD1. The CDR3 runs to 15 residues. Trimming took 7 bases from V and 5 from J; bases not matched to a gene: 13. Per the germline V gene, CDR1 is SGHTA and CDR2 is FQGNSA. The whole variable domain, filled in from reference TRBV7-2 and TRBJ1-2, reads GAGVSQSPSNKVTEKGKDVELRCDPISGHTALYWYRQSLGQGLEFLIYFQGNSAPDKSGLPSDRFSAERTGGSVSTLTIQRTQQEDSAVYLCASTAGGSFGYGYTFGSGTRLTVV.

The chain has TRBV7-9 and TRBJ1-6; D is perhaps TRBD1 (6 bases). Per germline, CDR1 SEHNR and CDR2 FQNEAQ (reference sequence). The CDR3 is made up of 16 amino acids. The V end lost 5 bases, the J end lost 9 bases, and 20 bases lay between the germline ends. CDR3 residues: CASSPLRDTKSSPLHF. For the CDR3, the DNA is TGTGCCAGCAGCCCATTACGGGACACAAAGTCTTCACCCCTCCACTTT.

The chain links TRBV27 to TRBJ1-1, with D maybe TRBD1 (6 bases). Germline V lookup: CDR1 MNHEY, CDR2 SMNVEV (reference sequence). Trimming cost V 4 bases and J 0 bases, with 9 bases left between them. This CDR3 spans 14 amino acids. CDR3 sequence (DNA): TGTGCCAGCAGTTCTGACAGGTTGAACACTGAAGCTTTCTTT. Its protein is CASSSDRLNTEAFF.

The chain combines TRBV6-6 with TRBJ1-1; D remains ambiguous. The V end lost 6 bases, the J end lost 2 bases, and 4 bases lay between the germline ends. Per the germline V gene, CDR1 is MNHNY and CDR2 is SVGAGI (reference sequence). The CDR3 consists of 11 residues. The CDR3 DNA reads as TGTGCCAGCAGGGCTAACACTGAAGCTTTCTTT. It translates to CASRANTEAFF.

V usage is TRBV7-2 and J usage is TRBJ2-3; D is perhaps TRBD2 (5 bases). The CDR3 spans 16 residues. CDR1 is SGHTA, CDR2 FQGNSA, per germline. V was pared by 0 bases and J by 0 bases, with 10 bases between. CDR3 loop: CASSLALLASTDTQYF. The DNA of the CDR3 is TGTGCCAGCAGCTTAGCGCTTCTAGCAAGCACAGATACGCAGTATTTT. Full variable domain (outside the CDR3, taken from reference TRBV7-2 and TRBJ2-3): GAGVSQSPSNKVTEKGKDVELRCDPISGHTALYWYRQSLGQGLEFLIYFQGNSAPDKSGLPSDRFSAERTGGSVSTLTIQRTQQEDSAVYLCASSLALLASTDTQYFGPGTRLTVL.